The 26 T cell receptor beta chains reported below all come from one sample, sequenced in a study of shared clonotypes between healthy human individuals (TCRdb year 2020). Libraries came from the immunoSEQ multiplex PCR assay. What TCRdb holds here is the immuneACCESS table cut down to in-frame rearrangements. Part of the clones is not present; checked against another copy, under half of the missing clones reflect an unresolved V gene, and the others are unexplained. The sample has roughly 1.4 million clones on record, less than 99% of them singletons. The ten largest clones take up about 0.4% of the sample. Sample: naive CD4+ T cells sorted from blood. What the cell subset or site label conveys for this sample: CD45RA+ positively selected. Receptor source: a man aged 30 to 45 in good health.

The genes are TRBV9 and TRBJ2-2, with D possibly TRBD1 on 6 matching bases. The V end lost 3 bases, the J end lost 7 bases, and 13 bases lay between the germline ends. The CDR3 loop spans 14 amino acids. Germline CDR1 reads SGDLS; CDR2 reads YYNGEE. CDR3 loop: CASSGTAAGGELFF. The CDR3 DNA follows: TGTGCCAGCAGCGGGACAGCGGCTGGCGGGGAGCTGTTTTTT. Complete variable domain (other parts from reference TRBV9 and TRBJ2-2): DSGVTQTPKHLITATGQRVTLRCSPRSGDLSVYWYQQSLDQGLQFLIQYYNGEERAKGNILERFSAQQFPDLHSELNLSSLELGDSALYFCASSGTAAGGELFFGEGSRLTVL.

This sequence joins TRBV10-3 and TRBJ1-5; 8 bases map to TRBD1. CDR1 is ENHRY, CDR2 SYGVKD, per germline. V lost 2 bases, J lost 5 bases, and 2 bases stayed unmatched. The CDR3 consists of 14 residues. The DNA for the CDR3 is TGTGCCATCAGTGAGCAGACAGGGGATCAGCCCCAGCATTTT. This gives the protein CAISEQTGDQPQHF.

The gene calls are TRBV9 and TRBJ2-3; possibly TRBD2 for D (5 bases). The V end lost 2 bases, the J end lost 0 bases, and 13 bases lay between the germline ends. The CDR3 sequence is 16 residues long. Per the germline V gene, CDR1 is SGDLS and CDR2 is YYNGEE. CDR3 coding DNA: TGTGCCAGCAGCGTTGTTCGGGGATCTAGCACAGATACGCAGTATTTT. It specifies CASSVVRGSSTDTQYF.

V is TRBV4-1 and J is TRBJ2-7; 8 bases align to TRBD2. J gave up 5 bases and V 1 base, and 4 bases lay outside the gene matches. CDR3 size: 14 residues. CDR1 is MGHRA, CDR2 YSYEKL, per germline. The CDR3 DNA reads as TGCGCCAGCAGCCAAGCCTTCGGGGGGGACGAGCAGTACTTC. This sequence encodes CASSQAFGGDEQYF.

Details on this clone: The sample contains more than one DNA sequence encoding this CDR3. The rearrangement links TRBV5-1 to TRBJ2-2; 13 positions agree with TRBD2. The length of the CDR3 is 16 residues. J was trimmed by 6 bases and V by 0 bases; bases with no gene match: 2. Germline CDR1 and CDR2: SGHRS and YFSETQ. DNA of the CDR3: TGCGCCAGCAGCTTGGGACTAGCGGGAGGAGCCGGGGAGCTGTTTTTT. Its protein is CASSLGLAGGAGELFF.

The V gene is TRBV18, the J gene TRBJ2-4; D remains ambiguous. This CDR3 is built from 14 residues. Trimming stripped 1 base from V and 9 bases from J, with 13 bases between. CDR1 is KGHSH and CDR2 is LQKENI in the germline V gene. The CDR3 DNA reads TGTGCCAGCTCACCACTTACGGCCCCTAGCATTCAGTACTTC. This sequence encodes CASSPLTAPSIQYF.

V is TRBV6-5 and J is TRBJ2-7; 7 bases are a match to TRBD2. The junction had 5 bases not matched to a gene; V was cut back by 1 base and J by 5 bases. The CDR3 has 14 amino acids. Germline CDR1 and CDR2: MNHEY and SVGAGI. The CDR3 bases are TGTGCCAGCAGTTACTACGTGAGCGGGGACGAGCAGTACTTC. Translated: CASSYYVSGDEQYF.

This chain links TRBV18 with TRBJ1-5, with D maybe TRBD1 (6 bases). This CDR3 region has 15 residues. Deletions cut 1 base from V and 7 bases from J, with 14 bases between. Germline loops: CDR1 KGHSH, CDR2 LQKENI. CDR3 bases: TGTGCCAGCTCACCACTGTCAGGGGCCGGGCAGCCCCAGCATTTT. It yields the protein CASSPLSGAGQPQHF.

V is TRBV19 and J is TRBJ2-7, with TRBD1 matching 7 bases. Per germline, CDR1 LNHDA and CDR2 SQIVND (reference sequence). After removal of 6 bases from V and 3 bases from J, the junction contained 5 bases not matched to a gene. The CDR3 consists of 13 residues. The CDR3 nucleotides are TGTGCCAGTAGCCCCGACAGGGACTACGAGCAGTACTTC. It specifies CASSPDRDYEQYF. The whole variable domain, remainder taken from reference TRBV19 and TRBJ2-7, is DGGITQSPKYLFRKEGQNVTLSCEQNLNHDAMYWYRQDPGQGLRLIYYSQIVNDFQKGDIAEGYSVSREKKESFPLTVTSAQKNPTAFYLCASSPDRDYEQYFGPGTRLTVT.

The V gene is TRBV5-1, the J gene TRBJ2-1; 13 nucleotides align to TRBD2. CDR3 length equals 19 residues. In germline, CDR1 is SGHRS, CDR2 YFSETQ. Germline trimming cut 0 bases from V and 10 bases from J; bases unmatched to any gene: 16. CDR3 nucleotides: TGCGCCAGCAGCTTGGGTGGGACTAGCGGGACCATGGAGATCCGAGAGCAGTTCTTC. The encoded protein is CASSLGGTSGTMEIREQFF.

DNA for the CDR3: TGTGCCAGCCTCGCCCTAGCGGGGGACACAGATACGCAGTATTTT. Translation gives CASLALAGDTDTQYF. This chain uses TRBV19 with TRBJ2-3; 10 bases agree with TRBD2. Germline V gene lookup returns CDR1 LNHDA and CDR2 SQIVND (reference sequence). This CDR3 is 15 amino acids long. The trim removed 9 bases at V and 2 bases at J, leaving 8 bases unmatched.

The gene calls are TRBV6-1 and TRBJ2-1; the D gene is possibly TRBD1 (5 bases). CDR1 is MNHNS and CDR2 is SASEGT in the germline V gene. V was shortened by 1 base and J by 10 bases, with 20 bases between the two germline ends. The CDR3 length is 16 residues. The CDR3 here is CASSEDMIARDGEQFF. The CDR3 DNA is TGTGCCAGCAGTGAAGATATGATAGCCAGGGATGGCGAGCAGTTCTTC.

The V call is TRBV5-1, the J call TRBJ1-4; D is possibly TRBD1 (5 bases). The CDR3 loop spans 16 amino acids. V was cut by 2 bases and J by 3 bases, with 14 bases left in between. CDR1 SGHRS and CDR2 YFSETQ come from the germline V gene. The CDR3 loop reads CASSFRQGTSNEKLFF. CDR3 nucleotides: TGCGCCAGCAGCTTTCGCCAGGGTACGTCTAATGAAAAACTGTTTTTT.

The chain joins TRBV18 to TRBJ2-1; D may correspond to TRBD1 or TRBD2 (5 bases each). V gave up 5 bases and J gave up 6 bases, with 17 bases separating them. Germline V gene lookup returns CDR1 KGHSH and CDR2 LQKENI. The CDR3 covers 15 residues. CDR3 loop: CASSRLETRGNEQFF. The CDR3 DNA is TGTGCCAGCTCAAGGCTAGAAACTAGGGGCAATGAGCAGTTCTTC.

The CDR3 sequence is CASSVVPDRVRLETQYF. In nucleotides, the CDR3 is TGTGCCAGCAGCGTAGTCCCTGACAGGGTTAGGCTGGAGACCCAGTACTTC. V is TRBV9 and J is TRBJ2-5; TRBD1 aligns across 7 bases. V was clipped by 0 bases and J by 5 bases; unmatched bases: 13. In germline, CDR1 is SGDLS, CDR2 YYNGEE. The CDR3 is made up of 17 amino acids.

J is TRBJ2-6 and V is TRBV5-1, with D possibly TRBD1 on 6 matching bases. CDR3 length equals 16 residues. V lost 4 bases, J lost 0 bases, and 11 bases lay in between. Germline loops: CDR1 SGHRS, CDR2 YFSETQ. The CDR3 loop is CASSEGQSSGANVLTF. In DNA form, the CDR3 reads TGCGCCAGCAGCGAAGGACAGTCCTCTGGGGCCAACGTCCTGACTTTC.

The chain uses TRBV4-1 and TRBJ2-7; 11 positions match TRBD2. V was clipped by 0 bases and J by 4 bases; unmatched bases: 8. CDR3 length equals 17 residues. CDR1 is MGHRA, CDR2 YSYEKL, per germline. CDR3 DNA: TGCGCCAGCAGCCAAGATTCTGATAGCGGGAGGGTATACGAGCAGTACTTC. Encoded protein: CASSQDSDSGRVYEQYF.

The CDR3 DNA sequence: TGTGCCAGCAGCTTAAGACGACAGGGATTCTCTGGGGCCAACGTCCTGACTTTC. This translates into CASSLRRQGFSGANVLTF. The chain employs TRBV11-2 and TRBJ2-6; 7 nucleotides align to TRBD1. V was pared by 2 bases and J by 0 bases, with 7 bases of the junction left unmatched. Germline CDR1 is SGHAT and CDR2 is FQNNGV. CDR3 length: 18 residues. The full variable domain, completed using reference TRBV11-2 and TRBJ2-6, is EAGVAQSPRYKIIEKRQSVAFWCNPISGHATLYWYQQILGQGPKLLIQFQNNGVVDDSQLPKDRFSAERLKGVDSTLKIQPAKLEDSAVYLCASSLRRQGFSGANVLTFGAGSRLTVL.

CDR3 residues: CASSQDNQGGYYGYTF. Here the CDR3 DNA reads TGCGCCAGCAGCCAAGATAATCAGGGAGGGTACTATGGCTACACCTTC. The chain employs TRBV4-3 and TRBJ1-2; weak D call: TRBD1 (5 bases). V gave up 0 bases and J gave up 3 bases, with 14 bases separating them. Germline lookup yields CDR1 LGHNA and CDR2 YSLEER. The CDR3 consists of 16 residues.

Comments on this clone: Additional DNA sequences in this sample encode the identical CDR3. The V gene is TRBV6-5, the J gene TRBJ2-5; D is uncertain. With 2 bases removed from V and 2 bases from J, the gap between germline ends came to 3 bases. CDR1 and CDR2 (germline): MNHEY, SVGAGI. The CDR3 totals 12 residues. The chain's CDR3 is CASSYSQETQYF. The CDR3 DNA follows: TGTGCCAGCAGTTACAGTCAAGAGACCCAGTACTTC.

The J gene is TRBJ2-7, the V gene TRBV20-1, with D hard to call. The CDR3 runs 11 residues. Germline CDR1 and CDR2: DFQATT and SNEGSKA (reference sequence). Trimming removed 2 bases at V and 6 bases at J, with 8 bases between. The DNA for the CDR3 is TGCAGTGCTAGAACTCCCCGCGAGCAGTACTTC. Its protein is CSARTPREQYF.

The chain employs TRBV18 and TRBJ2-3, with 10 bases matching TRBD2. The CDR3 runs 19 residues. Germline V gene lookup returns CDR1 KGHSH and CDR2 LQKENI. V was pared by 6 bases and J by 4 bases, with 19 bases of the junction left unmatched. CDR3 nucleotide sequence: TGTGCCAGCTCGGTGGGACTAGCGAAATACCACGGGCAATCAGATACGCAGTATTTT. This codes for CASSVGLAKYHGQSDTQYF.

This sequence joins TRBV5-6 and TRBJ1-5; a possible D gene is TRBD1 (6 bases). This CDR3 spans 15 amino acids. The V end was cut by 4 bases, the J end by 4 bases, with 15 bases between. Germline V lookup: CDR1 SGHDT, CDR2 YYEEEE. The CDR3 nucleotides are TGTGCCAGCAGCCTCGGACAGATCATAAATCAGCCCCAGCATTTT. This codes for CASSLGQIINQPQHF. The whole variable domain, filled in from reference TRBV5-6 and TRBJ1-5, reads DAGVTQSPTHLIKTRGQQVTLRCSPKSGHDTVSWYQQALGQGPQFIFQYYEEEERQRGNFPDRFSGHQFPNYSSELNVNALLLGDSALYLCASSLGQIINQPQHFGDGTRLSIL.

The chain recombines TRBV7-3 with TRBJ2-4; D is perhaps TRBD2 (7 bases). Per germline, CDR1 SGHTA and CDR2 FQGTGA. The CDR3 totals 15 residues. Trimming left V 4 bases short and J 8 bases short, with 18 bases between. CDR3 amino acids: CASSSLAVRGDIQYF. CDR3 nucleotides: TGTGCCAGCAGCTCCCTAGCGGTTAGGGGGGACATTCAGTACTTC.

The genes are TRBV11-2 and TRBJ2-3, with TRBD2 matching over 11 bases. The germline gives CDR1 SGHAT, CDR2 FQNNGV. The CDR3 length is 18 residues. After removal of 4 bases from V and 2 bases from J, the junction contained 11 bases not matched to a gene. CDR3 protein: CASSSSTLAGGTTDTQYF. In DNA, the CDR3 is TGTGCCAGCAGCTCCAGTACGCTAGCGGGAGGAACCACAGATACGCAGTATTTT.

This sequence joins TRBV9 and TRBJ2-1; D may be TRBD2 (5 bases). The ends were cut back, 7 bases at V and 9 bases at J, with 17 bases in the middle. The V gene's germline CDR1 is SGDLS and CDR2 YYNGEE. The CDR3 sequence is 13 residues long. The CDR3 sequence: CASSTRSLGEQFF. CDR3 nucleotide sequence: TGTGCCAGCTCAACTAGGTCTCTCGGTGAGCAGTTCTTC.